This T cell receptor (beta chain) is from a study of T cells in Graves' hyperthyroidism and ophthalmopathy (dated by TCRdb to between 2018 and 2021). Background for the entire study: To identify TCR V-J signatures that set the groups apart, the researchers used a discovery cohort of more than 95 patients, made up of 40 to 45 with Graves' ophthalmopathy and about 60 with stable Graves' hyperthyroidism. Prospective prediction of ophthalmopathy was tested in an independent validation cohort of under 20 hyperthyroidism patients and 15 to 17 patients who later progressed to ophthalmopathy. The 75 to 100 discovery patients were randomly split 7:3 into training and test sets. In addition, the study compared T-cell repertoires in thyroid tissue and in blood from roughly six Graves' hyperthyroidism patients. After blood sampling, hyperthyroidism patients were treated with methimazole at a starting dose of 30 mg daily, and ophthalmopathy patients were treated with high-dose intravenous methylprednisolone. The paper describes TCR Vbeta CDR3 sequencing of 135 peripheral blood samples, made up of 43 ophthalmopathy patients, 70 to 80 hyperthyroidism patients and 17 progressor patients.

A note on this clonotype: The specificity of this receptor is unknown. Per-base qualities were not stored, and no clone one base away is much larger.

What the study reported, not specific to this receptor: Most expanded thyroid clonotypes (frequency above 0.001) were also found in blood, which suggests that blood repertoires may mirror thyroid immune responses. In validation, the model predicted progression to ophthalmopathy with 60% to 71% sensitivity and roughly 75% specificity, a median of approximately 6.7 months before onset. A 13 V-J signature model separated ophthalmopathy from stable hyperthyroidism, with just over 85% sensitivity and roughly 81% specificity in cross-validation and 80%/75% in testing. Sample size was not statistically predetermined, and investigators were not blinded to group allocation.

Including the terminal cysteine and phenylalanine, the CDR3 comprises 13 residues. CDR3 DNA only is kept here, 39 bases in frame from base 1. V lost 0 bases and J lost 2 bases; the stretch between them is 7 bases long. CDR1 DFQATT and CDR2 SNEGSKA were looked up in the germline V gene (reference sequence). Amplification of TCR beta CDR3 regions was carried out from RNA transcripts. A first-round RT-PCR of the TCR CDR3 used the HTBI primer set with the Qiagen OneStep RT-PCR kit. A second multiplex PCR round built the libraries, followed by size selection and purification. Sequencing of the libraries was done on an Illumina HiSeq2000 using paired-end 100 bp reads. The original pipeline was this. Raw data were processed with SOAPnuke, discarding reads with adapters, uncalled bases, mean Phred below 15, or no exact constant-primer or identifier match. High-quality paired reads were merged with COPE v1.2.5, and unique nucleotide sequences were defined as clonotypes. MiTCR v1.1 was used to align the clonotypes against IMGT TRBV, TRBD and TRBJ reference segments. Only V-J combinations with frequency above 0.0001, covering about 99% of repertoires, were analysed. The TCS score was defined as the ratio of F50 (clonal expansion) to E x V (chaos), calculated using BLOSUM62-based TCRdist between CDR3 peptides within each V-J. Welch's t-statistics and random forest reduced 500 to 650 V-J features to roughly 13, which were used in a naive Bayes classifier (R e1071). TCRdb reanalyzed the raw reads on its own, using fastp at Q25 for trimming and MiXCR for clone calling, and kept in-frame beta chains. Every entry covers one CDR3 protein and lists the most common genes and DNA from its rows. What appears here as the V and J calls and clone size reflects TCRdb's work, not the paper's. The sample table contains some 600,000 distinct CDR3 sequences; only one count was recorded for approximately 44% of them. The leading ten clones occupy nearly 8.5% of the sample.

Stable Graves' hyperthyroidism was defined as the absence of progression to ophthalmopathy over 18 months of follow-up. Hyperthyroidism patients were newly diagnosed, had a disease duration of under 2 months, and were aged 18 to 65 years. Patients with uncontrolled infections, other autoimmune diseases, pregnancy or lactation were excluded. Diagnoses relied on clinical symptoms, serum thyroxine and TRAb, thyroid ultrasound and orbital computed tomography. Total RNA was extracted with Trizol reagent, and quality was checked on an Agilent 2100 Bioanalyzer. The sequence links TRBV20-1 to TRBJ1-2; the D segment cannot be called with confidence. The origin of this receptor is a woman under 30 with Graves' hyperthyroidism. Donor details come from another sample of the same person, matched by shared clones. What was sequenced was peripheral blood or thyroid tissue (not recorded which). The DNA is TGCAGTGCTAGAGACAGGACGAACTATGGCTACACCTTC. This codes for CSARDRTNYGYTF.